A selection of T cell receptor beta chains follows, all from one sample in a study of cytomegalovirus exposure and HLA in healthy donors. Assay: immunoSEQ multiplex PCR; the TCRdb copy retains only in-frame clones and omits some. The repertoire consists of over 150,000 clones, with around 88% occurring once and the leading ten covering more than 20%. The sequenced sample was PBMCs. The origin of the receptors is a man aged 18 to 29 in good health and CMV-seropositive. The CDR3 runs from the conserved cysteine through the conserved F or W. D genes are given only for firm matches. Part of the rows lack a size; the others show once, few, many or a class for expanded clones.

J: TRBJ1-5; size: .; length: 14; V: TRBV6-4; D: TRBD1; CDR3: CASSLTGGNQPQHF; DNA: TGTGCCAGCAGTTTAACAGGGGGCAATCAGCCCCAGCATTTT
J: TRBJ2-7; size: .; length: 15; V: TRBV14; D: TRBD2; CDR3: CASSQGLAQGYEQYF; DNA: TGTGCCAGCAGCCAAGGACTAGCCCAAGGCTACGAGCAGTACTTC
J: TRBJ2-1; size: .; length: 15; V: TRBV9; D: TRBD2; CDR3: CASSGTSGRLDEQFF; DNA: TGTGCCAGCAGCGGCACTAGCGGGAGGCTGGATGAGCAGTTCTTC
J: TRBJ1-3; size: few; length: 13; V: TRBV6-1; D: .; CDR3: CASTVVNGNTIYF; DNA: TGTGCCAGCACAGTCGTTAATGGAAACACCATATATTTT
J: TRBJ1-3; size: few; length: 17; V: TRBV5-5; D: .; CDR3: CASSLLRGREVGNTIYF; DNA: TGTGCCAGCAGCTTGTTGCGGGGCAGGGAAGTAGGAAACACCATATATTTT
J: TRBJ1-1; size: .; length: 15; V: TRBV4-3; D: .; CDR3: CASSQIQGMNTEAFF; DNA: TGCGCCAGCAGCCAGATACAGGGTATGAACACTGAAGCTTTCTTT
J: TRBJ1-1; size: .; length: 15; V: TRBV25-1; D: .; CDR3: CASSESHYPFTEAFF; DNA: TGTGCCAGCAGTGAATCACACTATCCCTTCACTGAAGCTTTCTTT
J: TRBJ1-2; size: .; length: 14; V: TRBV4-3; D: .; CDR3: CASSHTTGGSGYTF; DNA: TGCGCCAGCAGCCATACGACCGGGGGTAGTGGCTACACCTTC
J: TRBJ2-7; size: .; length: 14; V: TRBV29-1; D: TRBD1; CDR3: CSVEARTGVDEQYF; DNA: TGCAGCGTTGAAGCCCGGACAGGGGTGGACGAGCAGTACTTC
J: TRBJ1-6; size: .; length: 15; V: TRBV19; D: .; CDR3: CASTESTGGNSPLHF; DNA: TGTGCCAGTACCGAATCGACGGGAGGGAATTCACCCCTCCACTTT
J: TRBJ2-1; size: .; length: 16; V: TRBV6-6; D: .; CDR3: CASRSQSDSSYNEQFF; DNA: TGTGCCAGCAGGTCACAGAGTGACAGCTCCTACAATGAGCAGTTCTTC
J: TRBJ2-7; size: .; length: 11; V: TRBV6-5; D: .; CDR3: CASSRLYEQYF; DNA: TGTGCCAGCAGTCGTCTCTACGAGCAGTACTTC
J: TRBJ2-5; size: .; length: 15; V: TRBV13; D: TRBD2; CDR3: CASSSREGSQETQYF; DNA: TGTGCCAGCAGCTCCCGGGAGGGTTCTCAAGAGACCCAGTACTTC
J: TRBJ1-2; size: .; length: 12; V: TRBV6-1; D: TRBD1; CDR3: CASSRDRVGYTF; DNA: TGTGCCAGCAGCCGGGACAGGGTCGGCTACACCTTC
J: TRBJ2-3; size: .; length: 16; V: TRBV27; D: .; CDR3: CASSFSTDRNTDTQYF; DNA: TGTGCCAGCAGTTTTTCAACCGACAGAAACACAGATACGCAGTATTTT